Listed below are T cell receptor beta chains from one sample, sequenced in a study of blood T cell repertoires in COVID-19. Profiling relied on immunoSEQ multiplex PCR, and the TCRdb table lists in-frame clones only, not all of them. The table has around 99,000 clones, approximately 90% seen once. The sequencing input was peripheral blood. Every receptor here comes from a human donor in a cohort sampled during active COVID-19. Both conserved end residues are part of each CDR3. The D gene is left open where the match is weak. Rows give clone size only sometimes, using once, few, many, or a class for an expanded clone.

>NA|TRBV24-1|TRBJ1-1|NA
TGTGCCACCAGTGACCCCCTCGGGGGTGGCACTGAAGCTTTCTTT
CATSDPLGGGTEAFF
>NA|TRBV9|TRBJ1-5|NA
TGTGCCAGCAGCGCCCTAGGTTCCAATCAGCCCCAGCATTTT
CASSALGSNQPQHF
>once|TRBV19|TRBJ2-1|NA
TGTGCCAGTAGTCACGGCGGCGGGAATGAGCAGTTCTTC
CASSHGGGNEQFF
>NA|TRBV2|TRBJ1-6|TRBD1
TGTGCCAGCAGCTTGGCCCCCGGGACAGGAGACTCCTATAATTCACCCCTCCACTTT
CASSLAPGTGDSYNSPLHF
>NA|TRBV28|TRBJ1-1|NA
TGTGCCAGCAGTTTAGTACAGACAAAAGAAGCTTTCTTT
CASSLVQTKEAFF
>NA|TRBV3-1/TRBV3-2|TRBJ2-5|NA
TGTGCCAGCAGCCAAAAGGGACTGAGAGAGACCCAGTACTTC
CASSQKGLRETQYF
>NA|TRBV15|TRBJ2-1|TRBD2
TGTGCCACCAGCAGTAGCGGGGGGAGGAACAATGAGCAGTTCTTC
CATSSSGGRNNEQFF
>NA|TRBV7-2|TRBJ2-7|TRBD2
TGTGCCAGCACCCAAAAGACTAGCGGGGGATACGAGCAGTACTTC
CASTQKTSGGYEQYF
>NA|TRBV5-1|TRBJ1-1|TRBD1
TGCGCCAGCCTCGTGGGACAGGGAGGCACTGAAGCTTTCTTT
CASLVGQGGTEAFF
>NA|TRBV7-3|TRBJ2-6|NA
TGTGCCAGCAGCCTAACCGGGGCGGGGCTTGGGGCTGGGGCCAACGTCCTGACTTTC
CASSLTGAGLGAGANVLTF
>NA|TRBV7-3|TRBJ2-1|NA
TGTGCCAGCAGCTTAACGGGGAGCTCCTACAATGAGCAGTTCTTC
CASSLTGSSYNEQFF
>NA|TRBV5-1|TRBJ1-6|NA
TGCGCCAGCAGCCGGGGAGATACAGGGAATAATTCACCCCTCCACTTT
CASSRGDTGNNSPLHF
>NA|TRBV19|TRBJ1-1|NA
TGTGCCAGCCGAGGAGGGAAAGGAATGAACACTGAAGCTTTCTTT
CASRGGKGMNTEAFF
>NA|TRBV10-3|TRBJ2-7|TRBD1
TGTGCCATCAGACCGGGACAGGGATCAGGAGAGCAGTACTTC
CAIRPGQGSGEQYF
>NA|TRBV11-3|TRBJ1-4|NA
TGTGCCAGCAGCCAGCGGGGGGGGAGGGCGTGTAATGAAAAACTGTTTTTT
CASSQRGGRACNEKLFF
>NA|TRBV6-4|TRBJ2-1|TRBD1
TGTGCCAGCAGGGGGGAACAGGGGCAGTACAATGAGCAGTTCTTC
CASRGEQGQYNEQFF
>NA|TRBV27|TRBJ2-7|NA
TGTGCCAGCGGGAGGTGGGGTGTGAAAGAGCAGTACTTC
CASGRWGVKEQYF
>NA|TRBV4-1|TRBJ2-2|NA
TGCGCCAGCAGCCAAGTGGTGGGGGCCACCGGGGAGCTGTTTTTT
CASSQVVGATGELFF
>NA|TRBV19|TRBJ2-5|TRBD2
TGTGCCAGTAGTATAATGGGACTAGCGGGAGGAGAGACCCAGTACTTC
CASSIMGLAGGETQYF
>NA|TRBV18|TRBJ2-7|TRBD1
TGTGCCAGCTCACCGCGGACAGGGCTCTACGAGCAGTACTTC
CASSPRTGLYEQYF
>NA|TRBV18|TRBJ2-5|NA
TGTGCCAGCTCAGGTTTCGGCACAGGTCAGGAGACCCAGTACTTC
CASSGFGTGQETQYF
>NA|TRBV27|TRBJ1-5|TRBD1
TGTGCCAGCAGTGACAGGACAGGGGCGCTCGGGCCCCAGCATTTT
CASSDRTGALGPQHF
>once|TRBV7-2|TRBJ2-7|NA
TGTGCCAGCAGCTTAGGCTTCGGGGGAGGCAACGAGCAGTACTTC
CASSLGFGGGNEQYF
>many|TRBV20-1|TRBJ2-4|TRBD2
TGCAGTGCTAGTGCGCTAGCGGGGGGCCGTGAGGGCAAAAACATTCAGTACTTC
CSASALAGGREGKNIQYF
>few|TRBV27|TRBJ1-5|TRBD1
TGTGCCGGCGACGAGACAGGGAAGGATCAGCCCCAGCATTTT
CAGDETGKDQPQHF
>NA|TRBV4-2|TRBJ1-6|NA
TGTGCCAGCAGCCAAGACCCGCAGGGGAGTAATTATAATTCACCCCTCCACTTT
CASSQDPQGSNYNSPLHF
>NA|TRBV5-1|TRBJ1-4|TRBD1
TGCGCCAGCAGGGACAGGGAGGGTGAAAAACTGTTTTTT
CASRDREGEKLFF
>NA|TRBV4-1|TRBJ1-2|TRBD1
TGCGCCAGCAGTCAGGGACAGAACTATGGCTACACCTTC
CASSQGQNYGYTF
>NA|TRBV5-1|TRBJ2-6|TRBD1
TGCGCCAGCAGCACGACAGGGGCCCTCTCTGGGGCCAACGTCCTGACTTTC
CASSTTGALSGANVLTF
>NA|TRBV5-1|TRBJ1-1|NA
TGCGCCAGCAGCTTGGTCGGCAGACTAAACACTGAAGCTTTCTTT
CASSLVGRLNTEAFF
>few|TRBV7-3|TRBJ1-1|NA
TGTGCCAGCAGCAGCCAAAGGGGTACCACTGAAGCTTTCTTT
CASSSQRGTTEAFF